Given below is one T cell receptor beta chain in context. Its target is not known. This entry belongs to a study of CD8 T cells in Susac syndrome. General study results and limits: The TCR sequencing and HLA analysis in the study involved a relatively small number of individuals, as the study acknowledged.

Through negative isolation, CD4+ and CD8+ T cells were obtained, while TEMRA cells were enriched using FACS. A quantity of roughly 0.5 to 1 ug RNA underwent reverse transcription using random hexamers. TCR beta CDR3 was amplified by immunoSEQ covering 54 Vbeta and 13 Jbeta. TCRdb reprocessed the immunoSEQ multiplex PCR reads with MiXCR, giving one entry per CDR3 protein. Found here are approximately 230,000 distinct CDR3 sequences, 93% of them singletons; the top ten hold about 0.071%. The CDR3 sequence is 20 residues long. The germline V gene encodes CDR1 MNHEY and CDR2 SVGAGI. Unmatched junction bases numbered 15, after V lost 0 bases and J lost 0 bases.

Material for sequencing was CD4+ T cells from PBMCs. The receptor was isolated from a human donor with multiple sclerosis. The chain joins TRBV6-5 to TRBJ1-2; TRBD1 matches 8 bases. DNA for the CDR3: TGTGCCAGCAGTTACTCTACCGCCGGACAGGGTACTTCGCCTAACTATGGCTACACCTTC. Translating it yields CASSYSTAGQGTSPNYGYTF.